The table lists the clone carrying this T cell receptor (beta chain) with many counts. Its antigen remains unknown. The entry originates in a study of identical twins. General observations from the study: Because invariant MAIT and iNKT cells could be present, zero-insertion analyses could be partly confounded.

Via MiXCR, TCRdb re-called the 5' RACE reads, giving one row per CDR3 protein. The sample holds roughly 630,000 distinct CDR3 sequences, under 8.5% seen once. From germline, CDR1 is SGHDT and CDR2 YYEEEE. J was trimmed by 2 bases and V by 0 bases; bases with no gene match: 1. CDR3 size: 17 residues. In addition, the sample was reused for a study of yellow fever vaccine responses in identical twins.

J is TRBJ2-1 and V is TRBV5-6; the match to TRBD2 covers 14 bases. The sample taken for sequencing was PBMCs. The sequence was collected from a woman under 30 in good health. The CDR3 DNA sequence: TGTGCCAGCAGCTTGGGGGGACTAGCGGGAGCCTACAATGAGCAGTTCTTC. It codes for CASSLGGLAGAYNEQFF.